This T cell receptor beta chain was recorded in a study of shared clonotypes between healthy human individuals. Study-level results: It was expected that sequencing depth would affect clonotype sharing among donors. Rarefaction gave evidence that sorted-subset sequencing remained incomplete despite large depth. Larger estimated richness was generally recorded for naive subsets relative to memory subsets.

Measured with immunoSEQ multiplex PCR; TCRdb has only the in-frame clones, and not every one. The sample includes a few million clones, about 93% of them seen just once. Naive CD8 populations comprised CD45RO-negative cells positively selected for CCR7, excluding terminally differentiated effector memory CD45RA+ cells. Recent acute infections and vaccinations were absent in the healthy HIV-negative adult donors. About this clone: Its target is not known.

From germline, CDR1 is SEHNR and CDR2 FQNEAQ (reference sequence). CDR3 length: 12 amino acids. The V end lost 6 bases, the J end lost 9 bases, and 12 bases lay between the germline ends. V gene TRBV7-9 combines with J gene TRBJ2-1; D may match TRBD1 or TRBD2 (5 bases each). Sequenced material: naive CD8+ T cells from PBMCs. The receptor's source is a man between 18 and 29 years old in good health. Some clones in this sample may be carry-over from other donors' samples. The CDR3 protein is CASSLGRLEQFF. The CDR3, as DNA: TGTGCCAGCAGTTTGGGACGTCTTGAGCAGTTCTTC.